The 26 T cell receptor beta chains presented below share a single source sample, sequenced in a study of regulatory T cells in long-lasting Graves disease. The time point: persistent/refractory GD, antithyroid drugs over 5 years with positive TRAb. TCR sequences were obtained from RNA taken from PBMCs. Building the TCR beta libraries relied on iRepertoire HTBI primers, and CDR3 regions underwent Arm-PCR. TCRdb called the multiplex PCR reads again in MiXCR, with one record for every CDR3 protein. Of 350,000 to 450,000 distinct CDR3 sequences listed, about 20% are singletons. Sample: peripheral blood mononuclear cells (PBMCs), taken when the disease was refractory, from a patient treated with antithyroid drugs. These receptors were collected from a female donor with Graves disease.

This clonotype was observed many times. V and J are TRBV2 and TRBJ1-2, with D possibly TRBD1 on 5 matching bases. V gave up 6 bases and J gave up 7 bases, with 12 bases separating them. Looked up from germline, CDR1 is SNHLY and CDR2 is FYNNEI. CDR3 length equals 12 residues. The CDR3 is CASRKGAAGYTF. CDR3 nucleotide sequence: TGTGCCAGCAGGAAAGGGGCGGCTGGCTACACCTTC.

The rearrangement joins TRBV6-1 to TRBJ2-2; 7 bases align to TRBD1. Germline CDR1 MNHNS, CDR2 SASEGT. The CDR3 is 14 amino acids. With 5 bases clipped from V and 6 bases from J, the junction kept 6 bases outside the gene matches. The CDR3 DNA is TGTGCCAGCAGTACCAGACAGGGATCCGGGGAGCTGTTTTTT. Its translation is CASSTRQGSGELFF.

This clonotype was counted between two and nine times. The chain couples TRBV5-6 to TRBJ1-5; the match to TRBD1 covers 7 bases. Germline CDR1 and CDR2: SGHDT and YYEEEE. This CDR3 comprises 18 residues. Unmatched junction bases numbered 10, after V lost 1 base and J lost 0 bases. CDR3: CASSLSRGKDYSNQPQHF. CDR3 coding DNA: TGTGCCAGCAGCTTGAGCAGGGGGAAGGATTATAGCAATCAGCCCCAGCATTTT. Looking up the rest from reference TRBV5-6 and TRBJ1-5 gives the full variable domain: DAGVTQSPTHLIKTRGQQVTLRCSPKSGHDTVSWYQQALGQGPQFIFQYYEEEERQRGNFPDRFSGHQFPNYSSELNVNALLLGDSALYLCASSLSRGKDYSNQPQHFGDGTRLSIL.

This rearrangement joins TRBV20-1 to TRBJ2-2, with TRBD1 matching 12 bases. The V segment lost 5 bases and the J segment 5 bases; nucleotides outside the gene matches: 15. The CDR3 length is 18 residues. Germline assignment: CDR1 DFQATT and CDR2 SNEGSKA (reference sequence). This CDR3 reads CSALFPPGQGARTGELFF. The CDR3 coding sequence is TGCAGTGCTTTGTTCCCTCCGGGACAGGGGGCTCGGACCGGGGAGCTGTTTTTT.

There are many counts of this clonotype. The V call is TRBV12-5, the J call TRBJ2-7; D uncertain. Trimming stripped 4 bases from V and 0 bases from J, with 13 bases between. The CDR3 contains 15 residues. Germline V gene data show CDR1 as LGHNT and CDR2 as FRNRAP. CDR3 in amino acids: CASGSWPTSSYEQYF. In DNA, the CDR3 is TGTGCTAGTGGTTCGTGGCCTACAAGCTCCTACGAGCAGTACTTC.

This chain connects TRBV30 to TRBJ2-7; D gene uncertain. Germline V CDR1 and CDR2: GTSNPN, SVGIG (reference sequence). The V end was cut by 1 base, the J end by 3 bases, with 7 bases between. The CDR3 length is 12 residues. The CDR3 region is CAWSGGLYEQYF. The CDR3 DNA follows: TGTGCCTGGAGTGGGGGTCTCTACGAGCAGTACTTC.

DNA of the CDR3: TGTGCCAGCAGCCGTGCGGCGGCGACCTCCTACGAGCAGTACTTC. As protein: CASSRAAATSYEQYF. The genes are TRBV7-2 and TRBJ2-7; D uncertain. Deletions cut 5 bases from V and 0 bases from J, with 14 bases between. This CDR3 has 15 amino acids. Germline CDR1 and CDR2: SGHTA and FQGNSA.

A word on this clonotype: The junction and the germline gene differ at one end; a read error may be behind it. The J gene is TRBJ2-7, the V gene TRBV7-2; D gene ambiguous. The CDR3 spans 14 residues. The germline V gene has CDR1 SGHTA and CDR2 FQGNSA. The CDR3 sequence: CASGLGRSSYEQYF. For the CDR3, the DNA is TGTGCCAGCGGCTTAGGTCGCAGCTCCTACGAGCAGTACTTC.

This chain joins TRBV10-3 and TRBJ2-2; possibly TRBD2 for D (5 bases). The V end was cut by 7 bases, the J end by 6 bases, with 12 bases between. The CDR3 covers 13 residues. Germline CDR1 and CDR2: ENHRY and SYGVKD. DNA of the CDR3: TGTGCCATCACAGAACGGGAATCCGGGGAGCTGTTTTTT. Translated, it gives CAITERESGELFF.

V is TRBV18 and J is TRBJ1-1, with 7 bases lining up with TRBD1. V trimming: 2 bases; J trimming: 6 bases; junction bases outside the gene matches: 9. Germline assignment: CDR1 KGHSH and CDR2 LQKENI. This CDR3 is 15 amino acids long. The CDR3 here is CASSPAATGRAEAFF. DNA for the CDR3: TGTGCCAGCTCACCAGCCGCGACAGGGCGCGCTGAAGCTTTCTTT.

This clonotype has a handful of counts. CDR3 in amino acids: CASSPRVITDTQYF. Written as DNA, the CDR3 is TGTGCCAGCAGCCCCAGGGTTATAACAGATACGCAGTATTTT. The rearrangement links TRBV28 to TRBJ2-3; TRBD1 is a possible D gene (5 bases). The CDR3 is 14 residues long. Germline V CDR1 and CDR2: MDHEN, SYDVKM. Trimming pared 6 bases from V and 3 bases from J, leaving 13 bases between.

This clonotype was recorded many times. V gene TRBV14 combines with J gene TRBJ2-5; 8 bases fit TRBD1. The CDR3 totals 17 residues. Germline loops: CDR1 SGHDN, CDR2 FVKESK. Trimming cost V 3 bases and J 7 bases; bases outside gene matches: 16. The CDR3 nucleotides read TGTGCCAGCAGCCAGAACCCGGTTGGACAGGGATTTGTGACCCAGTACTTC. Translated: CASSQNPVGQGFVTQYF.

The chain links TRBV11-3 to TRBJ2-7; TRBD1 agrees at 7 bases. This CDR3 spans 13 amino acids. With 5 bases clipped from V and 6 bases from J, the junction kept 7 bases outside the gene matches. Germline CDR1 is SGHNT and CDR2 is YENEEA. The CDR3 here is CASSDGTAGEQYF. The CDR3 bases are TGTGCCAGCAGCGATGGGACAGCTGGCGAGCAGTACTTC.

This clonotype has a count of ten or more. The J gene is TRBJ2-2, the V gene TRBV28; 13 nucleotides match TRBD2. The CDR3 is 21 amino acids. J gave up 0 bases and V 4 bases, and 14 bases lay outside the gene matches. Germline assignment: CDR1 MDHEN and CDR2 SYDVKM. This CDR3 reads CASSSLRVGTSGTPNTGELFF. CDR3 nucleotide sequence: TGTGCCAGCAGTTCTCTCCGCGTAGGGACTAGCGGGACTCCGAACACCGGGGAGCTGTTTTTT.

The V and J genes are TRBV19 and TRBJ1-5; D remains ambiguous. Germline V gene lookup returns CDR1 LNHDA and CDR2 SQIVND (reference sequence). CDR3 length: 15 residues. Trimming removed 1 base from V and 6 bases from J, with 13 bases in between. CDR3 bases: TGTGCCAGTAGTATAGCCGGGGTCCGTCCTCAGCCCCAGCATTTT. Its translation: CASSIAGVRPQPQHF.

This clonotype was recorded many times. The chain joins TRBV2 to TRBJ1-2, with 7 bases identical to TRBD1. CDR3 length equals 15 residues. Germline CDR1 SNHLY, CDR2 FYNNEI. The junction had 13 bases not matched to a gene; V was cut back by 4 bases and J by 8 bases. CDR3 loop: CASSAGQAGGRGYTF. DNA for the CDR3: TGTGCCAGCAGTGCTGGACAGGCAGGAGGGCGAGGCTACACCTTC.

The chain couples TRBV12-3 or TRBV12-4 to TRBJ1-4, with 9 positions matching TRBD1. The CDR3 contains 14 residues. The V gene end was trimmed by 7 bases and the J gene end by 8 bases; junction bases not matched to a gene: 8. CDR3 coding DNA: TGTGCCAGCACCCAAGGGACAGGGACAGAAAAACTGTTTTTT. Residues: CASTQGTGTEKLFF.

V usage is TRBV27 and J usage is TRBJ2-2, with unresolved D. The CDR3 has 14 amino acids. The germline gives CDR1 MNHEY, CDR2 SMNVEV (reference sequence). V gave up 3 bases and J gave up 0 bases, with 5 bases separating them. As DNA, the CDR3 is TGTGCCAGCAGTTTTATCCCGAACACCGGGGAGCTGTTTTTT. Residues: CASSFIPNTGELFF.

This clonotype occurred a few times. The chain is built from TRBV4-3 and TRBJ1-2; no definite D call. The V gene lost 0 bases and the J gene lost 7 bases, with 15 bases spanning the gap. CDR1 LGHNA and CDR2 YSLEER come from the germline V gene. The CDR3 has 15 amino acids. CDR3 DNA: TGCGCCAGCAGCCAAGATAAGGGTTTAGGGAGTGGCTACACCTTC. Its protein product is CASSQDKGLGSGYTF.

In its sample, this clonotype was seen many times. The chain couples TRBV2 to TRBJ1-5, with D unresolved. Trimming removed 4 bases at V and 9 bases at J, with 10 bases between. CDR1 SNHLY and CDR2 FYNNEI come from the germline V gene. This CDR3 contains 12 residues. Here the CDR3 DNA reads TGTGCCAGCAGTGCCTTATTTGGGCCCCAGCATTTT. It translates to CASSALFGPQHF.

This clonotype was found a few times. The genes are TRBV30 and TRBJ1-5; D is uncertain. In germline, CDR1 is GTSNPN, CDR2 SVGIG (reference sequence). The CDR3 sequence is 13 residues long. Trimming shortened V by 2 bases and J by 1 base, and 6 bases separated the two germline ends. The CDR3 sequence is CAWSLASNQPQHF. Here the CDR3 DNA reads TGTGCCTGGAGTTTAGCGAGCAATCAGCCCCAGCATTTT.

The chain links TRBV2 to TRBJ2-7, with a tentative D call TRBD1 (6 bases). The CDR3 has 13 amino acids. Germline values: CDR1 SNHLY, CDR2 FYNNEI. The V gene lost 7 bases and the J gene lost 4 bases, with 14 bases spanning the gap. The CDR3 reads CASKRRQVYEQYF. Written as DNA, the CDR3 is TGTGCCAGCAAAAGAAGACAGGTTTACGAGCAGTACTTC.

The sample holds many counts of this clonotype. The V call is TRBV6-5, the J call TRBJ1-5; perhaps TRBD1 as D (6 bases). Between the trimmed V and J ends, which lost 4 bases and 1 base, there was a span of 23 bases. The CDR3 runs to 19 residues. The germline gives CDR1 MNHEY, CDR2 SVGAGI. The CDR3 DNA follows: TGTGCCAGCAGTTCTAAAGCAGGAACAGGGTGGATAAGCAATCAGCCCCAGCATTTT. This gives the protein CASSSKAGTGWISNQPQHF.

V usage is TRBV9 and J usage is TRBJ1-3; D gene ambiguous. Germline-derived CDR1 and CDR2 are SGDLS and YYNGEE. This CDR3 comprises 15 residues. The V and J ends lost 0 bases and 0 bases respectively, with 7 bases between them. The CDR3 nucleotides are TGTGCCAGCAGCGTAGAAGGATACTCTGGAAACACCATATATTTT. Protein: CASSVEGYSGNTIYF. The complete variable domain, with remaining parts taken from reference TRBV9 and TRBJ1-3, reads DSGVTQTPKHLITATGQRVTLRCSPRSGDLSVYWYQQSLDQGLQFLIQYYNGEERAKGNILERFSAQQFPDLHSELNLSSLELGDSALYFCASSVEGYSGNTIYFGEGSWLTVV.

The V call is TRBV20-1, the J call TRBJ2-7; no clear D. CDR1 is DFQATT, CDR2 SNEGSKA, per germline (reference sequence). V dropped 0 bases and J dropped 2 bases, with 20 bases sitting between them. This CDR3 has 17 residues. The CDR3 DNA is TGCAGTGCTAGAGAGGAGAAATTGGGCCGCCTGACCTACGAGCAGTACTTC. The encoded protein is CSAREEKLGRLTYEQYF.

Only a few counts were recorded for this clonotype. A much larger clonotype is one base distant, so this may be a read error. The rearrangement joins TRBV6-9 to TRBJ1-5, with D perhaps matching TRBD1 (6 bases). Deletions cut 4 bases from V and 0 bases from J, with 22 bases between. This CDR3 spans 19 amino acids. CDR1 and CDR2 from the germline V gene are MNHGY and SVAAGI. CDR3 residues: CASSSPRDMAAYSNQPQHF. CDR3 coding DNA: TGTGCCAGCAGTTCCCCCCGGGACATGGCTGCCTATAGCAATCAGCCCCAGCATTTT.